These T cell receptor beta chains were read from a single sample in a study of blood T cell repertoires in COVID-19. Clones were read by immunoSEQ multiplex PCR, and TCRdb kept only the in-frame ones, dropping some. Of 70,000 or so clones in the sample, 75% to 80% were seen once. The sample consisted of peripheral blood. All receptors come from a human donor in a cohort sampled during active COVID-19. Both conserved end residues are part of each CDR3. Each record gives: D gene, J gene, V gene, clone size, CDR3 protein, CDR3 DNA. A D gene is named only where the DNA matches it firmly. Clone size is shown for a subset of rows, as once, few, many or a class of expanded clone.

- TRBJ1-3 TRBV5-5 many CASSFDSSSGNTIYF TGTGCCAGCAGCTTTGACAGTTCCTCTGGAAACACCATATATTTT
TRBD1 TRBJ1-6 TRBV9 many CASSVHSGTGEGPLHF TGTGCCAGCAGCGTACACTCCGGGACAGGGGAGGGACCCCTCCACTTT
TRBD1 TRBJ2-6 TRBV2 - CASRRQGSSGANVLTF TGTGCCAGCAGGCGACAGGGAAGCTCTGGGGCCAACGTCCTGACTTTC
TRBD2 TRBJ2-5 TRBV19 - CASSIDHPIAGVETQYF TGTGCCAGTAGTATAGATCACCCGATAGCGGGAGTGGAGACCCAGTACTTC
- TRBJ1-2 TRBV5-1 - CASSLASQGHYGYTF TGCGCCAGCAGCTTGGCTTCACAGGGTCACTATGGCTACACCTTC
- TRBJ1-5 TRBV10-3 - CAISPGPGNQPQHF TGTGCCATCAGTCCCGGCCCAGGGAATCAGCCCCAGCATTTT
- TRBJ2-7 TRBV6-6 few CASSYRDRTHEQYF TGTGCCAGCAGTTACCGCGACAGGACCCACGAGCAGTACTTC
TRBD1 TRBJ2-7 TRBV12-3/TRBV12-4 - CASSRRQGDEQYF TGTGCCAGCAGCAGAAGACAGGGAGACGAGCAGTACTTC
- TRBJ2-7 TRBV5-1 - CASSLEGFPRNEQYF TGCGCCAGCAGCTTGGAGGGGTTCCCCCGTAACGAGCAGTACTTC
TRBD1 TRBJ1-2 TRBV7-2 once CASSPQRDSHGYTF TGTGCCAGCAGCCCCCAGAGGGACAGTCATGGCTACACCTTC
TRBD2 TRBJ2-7 TRBV13 - CASSYRGAYEQYF TGTGCCAGCAGCTACCGGGGGGCCTACGAGCAGTACTTC
TRBD1 TRBJ1-3 TRBV19 - CASSPGTEFGNTIYF TGTGCCAGTAGTCCCGGGACAGAATTTGGAAACACCATATATTTT
TRBD1 TRBJ2-1 TRBV18 - CASSLDRGPYNEQFF TGTGCCAGCTCTCTCGACAGGGGGCCTTACAATGAGCAGTTCTTC
TRBD2 TRBJ2-1 TRBV7-2 - CASSLMGLAGGVYNEQFF TGTGCCAGCAGCTTAATGGGACTAGCGGGAGGGGTCTACAATGAGCAGTTCTTC
- TRBJ2-5 TRBV12-3/TRBV12-4 - CASASTAGTQYF TGTGCCAGCGCTAGCACGGCAGGGACCCAGTACTTC
- TRBJ1-4 TRBV7-9 - CASSFLAIEDNTNEKLFF TGTGCCAGCAGCTTCCTGGCTATTGAGGACAACACTAATGAAAAACTGTTTTTT
TRBD2 TRBJ2-2 TRBV3-1/TRBV3-2 - CASSHPGTSGTGELFF TGTGCCAGCAGCCACCCCGGGACTAGCGGGACCGGGGAGCTGTTTTTT
- TRBJ2-2 TRBV15 - CATSDRDSYTGELFF TGTGCCACCAGCGACCGGGACTCATACACCGGGGAGCTGTTTTTT
- TRBJ1-5 TRBV28 - CASDLLSNQPQHF TGTGCCAGTGACTTGCTTAGCAATCAGCCCCAGCATTTT
- TRBJ2-6 TRBV5-1 - CASSTGGTGANVLTF TGCGCCAGCAGCACCGGCGGTACTGGGGCCAACGTCCTGACTTTC
TRBD1 TRBJ1-5 TRBV28 - CASSLGTVNQPQHF TGTGCCAGCAGCCTAGGGACAGTCAATCAGCCCCAGCATTTT
- TRBJ1-4 TRBV6-5 once CASRPGQLNEKLFF TGTGCCAGCAGGCCCGGACAGCTAAATGAAAAACTGTTTTTT
- TRBJ2-2 TRBV7-2 few CASSPIGDTGELFF TGTGCCAGCAGCCCTATAGGGGACACCGGGGAGCTGTTTTTT
- TRBJ1-1 TRBV30 once CAWSHEGVTEAFF TGTGCCTGGAGTCATGAGGGGGTCACTGAAGCTTTCTTT
- TRBJ2-1 TRBV3-1/TRBV3-2 - CASSQDFGGNEQFF TGTGCCAGCAGCCAAGATTTCGGGGGCAATGAGCAGTTCTTC
- TRBJ1-2 TRBV6-6 - CASNPQYNYGYTF TGTGCCAGCAACCCACAATATAACTATGGCTACACCTTC
TRBD1 TRBJ2-1 TRBV2 - CASMRDRANEQFF TGTGCCAGCATGAGGGACAGGGCTAATGAGCAGTTCTTC
TRBD1 TRBJ1-6 TRBV6-5 - CASRDRGRSPLHF TGTGCCAGCCGGGACAGGGGTAGGTCACCCCTCCACTTT
TRBD1 TRBJ2-7 TRBV2 - CASGGQGLSSYEQYF TGTGCCAGCGGAGGACAGGGCCTAAGCTCCTACGAGCAGTACTTC
- TRBJ2-2 TRBV7-9 - CASGLGANTGELFF TGTGCCAGCGGGCTAGGGGCGAACACCGGGGAGCTGTTTTTT
- TRBJ2-7 TRBV5-6 - CASSLASYEQYF TGTGCCAGCAGCTTGGCGAGTTACGAGCAGTACTTC
- TRBJ1-6 TRBV6-1 once CASSEGRENSPLHF TGTGCCAGCAGTGAGGGGCGGGAAAATTCACCCCTCCACTTT
TRBD1 TRBJ2-3 TRBV4-1 - CASSQGPGQGIDTQYF TGCGCCAGCAGCCAAGGGCCTGGACAGGGGATAGATACGCAGTATTTT
TRBD1 TRBJ2-1 TRBV5-4 - CASSFTPDRRNEQFF TGTGCCAGCAGCTTCACCCCGGACAGGCGAAATGAGCAGTTCTTC
- TRBJ2-5 TRBV6-5 - CASSSGLGTQYF TGTGCCAGCAGTTCTGGGCTGGGGACCCAGTACTTC
- TRBJ1-6 TRBV18 few CASSPRGGPLDNSPLHF TGTGCCAGCTCACCACGGGGGGGACCCCTTGATAATTCACCCCTCCACTTT
TRBD1 TRBJ1-2 TRBV2 - CASTWDRGLGYTF TGTGCCAGCACTTGGGACAGGGGGCTAGGCTACACCTTC
- TRBJ1-6 TRBV2 - CASMTVYNSPLHF TGTGCCTCCATGACAGTCTATAATTCACCCCTCCACTTT
- TRBJ1-4 TRBV7-9 - CASSPRRVATNEKLFF TGTGCCAGCAGCCCCAGGCGAGTTGCAACTAATGAAAAACTGTTTTTT
- TRBJ2-7 TRBV11-2 - CASSLDLPQGFSSYEQYF TGTGCCAGCAGCTTAGATCTCCCTCAGGGATTTAGTTCCTACGAGCAGTACTTC
TRBD1 TRBJ1-2 TRBV30 - CAWSGLTGVGYTF TGTGCCTGGAGTGGATTGACAGGGGTGGGCTACACCTTC
TRBD1 TRBJ2-1 TRBV19 - CASSTRQGNEQFF TGTGCCAGTAGTACAAGACAGGGCAATGAGCAGTTCTTC